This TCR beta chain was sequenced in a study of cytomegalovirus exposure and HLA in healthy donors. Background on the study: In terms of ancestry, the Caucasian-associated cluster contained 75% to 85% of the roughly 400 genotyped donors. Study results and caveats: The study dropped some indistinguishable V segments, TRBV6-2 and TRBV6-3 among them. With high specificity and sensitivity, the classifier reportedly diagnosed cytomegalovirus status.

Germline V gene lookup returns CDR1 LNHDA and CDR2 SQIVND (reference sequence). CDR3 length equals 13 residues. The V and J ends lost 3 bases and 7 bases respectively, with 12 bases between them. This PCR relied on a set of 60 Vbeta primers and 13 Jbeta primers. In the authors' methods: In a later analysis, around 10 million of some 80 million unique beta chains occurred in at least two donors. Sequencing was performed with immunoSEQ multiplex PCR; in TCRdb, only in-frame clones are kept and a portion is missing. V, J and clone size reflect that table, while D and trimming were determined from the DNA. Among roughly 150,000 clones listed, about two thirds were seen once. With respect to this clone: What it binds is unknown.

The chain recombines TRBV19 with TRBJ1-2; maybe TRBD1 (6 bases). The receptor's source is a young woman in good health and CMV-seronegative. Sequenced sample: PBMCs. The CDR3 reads CASSMGGGGGYTF. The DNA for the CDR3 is TGTGCCAGTAGTATGGGAGGGGGAGGTGGCTACACCTTC. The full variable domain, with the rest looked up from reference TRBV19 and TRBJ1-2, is DGGITQSPKYLFRKEGQNVTLSCEQNLNHDAMYWYRQDPGQGLRLIYYSQIVNDFQKGDIAEGYSVSREKKESFPLTVTSAQKNPTAFYLCASSMGGGGGYTFGSGTRLTVV.